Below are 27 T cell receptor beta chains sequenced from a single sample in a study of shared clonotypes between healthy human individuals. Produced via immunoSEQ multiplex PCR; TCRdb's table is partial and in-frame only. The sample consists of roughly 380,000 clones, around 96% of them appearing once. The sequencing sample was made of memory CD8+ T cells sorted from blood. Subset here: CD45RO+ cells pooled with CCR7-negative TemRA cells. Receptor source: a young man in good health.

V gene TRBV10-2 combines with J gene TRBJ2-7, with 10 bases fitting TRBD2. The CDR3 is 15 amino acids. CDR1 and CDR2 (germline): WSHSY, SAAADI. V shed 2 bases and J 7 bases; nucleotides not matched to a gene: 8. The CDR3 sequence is CASSEQAGGPKEQYF. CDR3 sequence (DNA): TGCGCCAGCAGTGAGCAAGCGGGAGGGCCGAAAGAGCAGTACTTC.

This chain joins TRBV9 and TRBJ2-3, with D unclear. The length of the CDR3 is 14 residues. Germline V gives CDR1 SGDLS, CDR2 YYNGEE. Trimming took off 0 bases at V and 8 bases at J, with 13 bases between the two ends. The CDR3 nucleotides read TGTGCCAGCAGCGTAGCCCCCTTGCTCGGTACGCAGTATTTT. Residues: CASSVAPLLGTQYF.

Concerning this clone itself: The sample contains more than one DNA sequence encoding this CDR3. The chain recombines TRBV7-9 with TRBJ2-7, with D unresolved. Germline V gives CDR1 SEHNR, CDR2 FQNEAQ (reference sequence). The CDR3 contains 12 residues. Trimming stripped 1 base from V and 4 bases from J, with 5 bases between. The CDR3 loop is CASSLERYEQYF. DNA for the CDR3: TGTGCCAGCAGCTTAGAAAGGTACGAGCAGTACTTC.

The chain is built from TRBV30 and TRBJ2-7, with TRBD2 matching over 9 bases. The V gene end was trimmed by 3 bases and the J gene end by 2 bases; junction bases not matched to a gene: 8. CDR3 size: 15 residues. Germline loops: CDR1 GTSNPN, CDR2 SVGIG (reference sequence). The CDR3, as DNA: TGTGCCTGGAGGCAAGCGGGACTAGCAGCCTACGAGCAGTACTTC. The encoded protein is CAWRQAGLAAYEQYF.

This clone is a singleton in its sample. The CDR3 nucleotides are TGTGCCAGCATATCACTAGCGGGGTCCTACGAGCAGTACTTC. As protein: CASISLAGSYEQYF. The gene calls are TRBV2 and TRBJ2-7; 10 bases line up with TRBD2. The CDR3 has 14 residues. In germline, CDR1 is SNHLY, CDR2 FYNNEI. V shed 7 bases, J shed 1 base, and the junction held 4 bases outside the gene matches.

The CDR3 is CASGTTATNEKLFF. DNA of the CDR3: TGTGCCAGCGGAACGACAGCAACTAATGAAAAACTGTTTTTT. V usage is TRBV6-1 and J usage is TRBJ1-4; possible D gene TRBD1, 5 bases. Looked up from germline, CDR1 is MNHNS and CDR2 is SASEGT. The V end was cut by 8 bases, the J end by 0 bases, with 10 bases between. This CDR3 has 14 residues.

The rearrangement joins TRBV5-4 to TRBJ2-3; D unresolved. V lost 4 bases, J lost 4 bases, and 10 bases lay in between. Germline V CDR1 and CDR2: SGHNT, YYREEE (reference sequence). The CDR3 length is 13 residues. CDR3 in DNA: TGTGCCAGCAGCCGGGTCCAGTCAGATACGCAGTATTTT. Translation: CASSRVQSDTQYF. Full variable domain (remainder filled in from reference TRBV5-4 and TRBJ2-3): ETGVTQSPTHLIKTRGQQVTLRCSSQSGHNTVSWYQQALGQGPQFIFQYYREEENGRGNFPPRFSGLQFPNYSSELNVNALELDDSALYLCASSRVQSDTQYFGPGTRLTVL.

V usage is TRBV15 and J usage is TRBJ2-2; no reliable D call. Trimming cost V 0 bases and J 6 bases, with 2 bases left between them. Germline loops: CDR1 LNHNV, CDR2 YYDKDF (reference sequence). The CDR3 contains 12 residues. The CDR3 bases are TGTGCCACCAGCAGAGATTCCGGGGAGCTGTTTTTT. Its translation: CATSRDSGELFF.

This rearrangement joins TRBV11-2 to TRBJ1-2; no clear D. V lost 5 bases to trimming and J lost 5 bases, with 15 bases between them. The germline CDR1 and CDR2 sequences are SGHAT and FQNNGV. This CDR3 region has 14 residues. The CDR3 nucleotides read TGTGCCAGCAGCCTCTCGAATTTGCCGTATGGCTACACCTTC. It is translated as CASSLSNLPYGYTF.

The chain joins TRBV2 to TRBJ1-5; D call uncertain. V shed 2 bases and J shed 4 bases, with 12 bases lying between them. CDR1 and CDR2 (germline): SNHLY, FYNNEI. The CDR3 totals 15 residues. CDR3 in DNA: TGTGCCAGCAGTGAACACCGGGCCGAGAATCAGCCCCAGCATTTT. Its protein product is CASSEHRAENQPQHF. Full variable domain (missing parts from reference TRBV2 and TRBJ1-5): EPEVTQTPSHQVTQMGQEVILRCVPISNHLYFYWYRQILGQKVEFLVSFYNNEISEKSEIFDDQFSVERPDGSNFTLKIRSTKLEDSAMYFCASSEHRAENQPQHFGDGTRLSIL.

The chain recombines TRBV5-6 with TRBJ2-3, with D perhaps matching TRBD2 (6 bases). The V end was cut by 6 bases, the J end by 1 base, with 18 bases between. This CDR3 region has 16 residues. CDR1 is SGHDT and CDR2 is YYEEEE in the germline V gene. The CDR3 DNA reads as TGTGCCAGCACCAAAGCGCATCTAGCGCGCACAGATACGCAGTATTTT. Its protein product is CASTKAHLARTDTQYF.

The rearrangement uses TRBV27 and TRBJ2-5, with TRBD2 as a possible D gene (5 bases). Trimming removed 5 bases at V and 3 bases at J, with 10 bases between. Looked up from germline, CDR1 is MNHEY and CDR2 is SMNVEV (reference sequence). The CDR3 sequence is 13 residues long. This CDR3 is CASSTWTEETQYF. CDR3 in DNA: TGTGCCAGCAGTACCTGGACTGAAGAGACCCAGTACTTC.

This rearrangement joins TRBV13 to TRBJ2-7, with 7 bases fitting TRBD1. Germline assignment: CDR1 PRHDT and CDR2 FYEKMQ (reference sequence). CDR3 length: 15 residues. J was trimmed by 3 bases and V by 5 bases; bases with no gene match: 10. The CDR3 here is CASSLGQHPGYEQYF. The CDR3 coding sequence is TGTGCCAGCAGCCTGGGACAGCACCCAGGCTACGAGCAGTACTTC.

The CDR3 DNA is TGTGCCAGCAGCGTAGGGATAGCGGGAGCCTACGAGCAGTACTTC. Residues: CASSVGIAGAYEQYF. V gene TRBV9 combines with J gene TRBJ2-7; 9 bases are shared with TRBD2. The CDR3 is made up of 15 amino acids. Trimming took 0 bases from V and 2 from J; bases not matched to a gene: 3. CDR1 and CDR2 (germline): SGDLS, YYNGEE.

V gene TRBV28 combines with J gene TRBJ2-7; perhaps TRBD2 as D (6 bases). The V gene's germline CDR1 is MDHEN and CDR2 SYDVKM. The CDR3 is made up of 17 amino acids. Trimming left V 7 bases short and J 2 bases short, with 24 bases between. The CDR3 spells CASTTRDSLKLPYEQYF. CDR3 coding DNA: TGTGCCAGCACTACCCGGGACTCTCTTAAACTCCCCTACGAGCAGTACTTC. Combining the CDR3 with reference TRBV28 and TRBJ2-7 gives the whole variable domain DVKVTQSSRYLVKRTGEKVFLECVQDMDHENMFWYRQDPGLGLRLIYFSYDVKMKEKGDIPEGYSVSREKKERFSLILESASTNQTSMYLCASTTRDSLKLPYEQYFGPGTRLTVT.

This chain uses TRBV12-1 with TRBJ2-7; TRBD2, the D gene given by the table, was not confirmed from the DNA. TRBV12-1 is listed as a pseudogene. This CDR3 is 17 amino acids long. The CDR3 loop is CASSLAGGPYFYYEQYF. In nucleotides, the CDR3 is TGTGCCAGCAGCTTAGCGGGAGGGCCCTACTTCTACTACGAGCAGTACTTC.

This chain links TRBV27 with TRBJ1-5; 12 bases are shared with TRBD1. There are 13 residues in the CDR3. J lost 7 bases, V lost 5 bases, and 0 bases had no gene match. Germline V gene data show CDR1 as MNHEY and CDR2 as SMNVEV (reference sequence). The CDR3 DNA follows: TGTGCCAGCAGTGGGACAGGGGGCCAGCCCCAGCATTTT. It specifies CASSGTGGQPQHF.

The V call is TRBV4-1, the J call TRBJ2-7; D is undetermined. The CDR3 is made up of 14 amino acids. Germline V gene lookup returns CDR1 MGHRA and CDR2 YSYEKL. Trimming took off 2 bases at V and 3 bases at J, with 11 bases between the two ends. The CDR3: CASSQFWRNYEQYF. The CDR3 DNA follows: TGCGCCAGCAGCCAATTTTGGAGAAACTACGAGCAGTACTTC.

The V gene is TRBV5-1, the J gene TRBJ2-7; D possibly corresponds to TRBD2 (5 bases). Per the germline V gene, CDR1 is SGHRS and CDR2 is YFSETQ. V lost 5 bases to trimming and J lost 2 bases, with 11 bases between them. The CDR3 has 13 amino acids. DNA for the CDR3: TGCGCCAGCAGGGATATTAGCGCCTACGAGCAGTACTTC. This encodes CASRDISAYEQYF.

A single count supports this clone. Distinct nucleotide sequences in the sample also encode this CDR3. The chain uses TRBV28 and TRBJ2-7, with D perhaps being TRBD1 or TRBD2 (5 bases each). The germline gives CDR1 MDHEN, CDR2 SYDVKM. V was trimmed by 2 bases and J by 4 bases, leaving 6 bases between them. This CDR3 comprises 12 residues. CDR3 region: CASSLEGYEQYF. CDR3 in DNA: TGTGCCAGCAGTTTAGAGGGGTACGAGCAGTACTTC.

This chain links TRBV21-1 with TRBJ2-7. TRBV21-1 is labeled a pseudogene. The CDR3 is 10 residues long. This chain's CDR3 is CASSTYEQYF. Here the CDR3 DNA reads TGTGCCAGCAGCACCTACGAGCAGTACTTC.

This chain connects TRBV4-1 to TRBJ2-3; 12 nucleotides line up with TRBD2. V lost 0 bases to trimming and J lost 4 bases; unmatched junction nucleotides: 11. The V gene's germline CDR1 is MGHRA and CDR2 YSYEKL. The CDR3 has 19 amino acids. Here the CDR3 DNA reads TGCGCCAGCAGCCAAGATGGAACTAGCGGGAGGAGGGCCGCAGATACGCAGTATTTT. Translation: CASSQDGTSGRRAADTQYF.

This CDR3 reads CASSEKSRGTGELFF. In DNA, the CDR3 is TGTGCCAGCAGTGAAAAAAGCCGAGGCACCGGGGAGCTGTTTTTT. This rearrangement joins TRBV6-1 to TRBJ2-2, with D hard to call. CDR1 is MNHNS and CDR2 is SASEGT in the germline V gene. The CDR3 has 15 amino acids. V lost 2 bases and J lost 4, with 11 bases in between.

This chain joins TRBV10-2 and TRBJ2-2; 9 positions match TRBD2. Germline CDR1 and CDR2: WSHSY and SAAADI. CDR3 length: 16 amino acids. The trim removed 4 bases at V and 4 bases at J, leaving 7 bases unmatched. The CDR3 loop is CASSAGSGRITGELFF. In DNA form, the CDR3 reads TGCGCCAGCAGTGCTGGTAGCGGGAGAATCACCGGGGAGCTGTTTTTT.

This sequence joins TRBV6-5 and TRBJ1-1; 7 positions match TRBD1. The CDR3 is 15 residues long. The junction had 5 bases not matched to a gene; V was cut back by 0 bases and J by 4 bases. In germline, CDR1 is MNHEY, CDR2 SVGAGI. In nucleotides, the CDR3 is TGTGCCAGCAGTTACTCGAGCGCAGGGGGCACTGAAGCTTTCTTT. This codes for CASSYSSAGGTEAFF.

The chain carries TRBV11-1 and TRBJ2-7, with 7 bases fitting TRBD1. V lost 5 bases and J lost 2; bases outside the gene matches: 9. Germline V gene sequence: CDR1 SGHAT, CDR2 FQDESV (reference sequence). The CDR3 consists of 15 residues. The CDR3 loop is CASSTGAGEAYEQYF. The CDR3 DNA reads TGTGCCAGCAGCACAGGGGCCGGAGAGGCCTACGAGCAGTACTTC. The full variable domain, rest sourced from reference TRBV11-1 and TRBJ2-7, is EAEVAQSPRYKITEKSQAVAFWCDPISGHATLYWYRQILGQGPELLVQFQDESVVDDSQLPKDRFSAERLKGVDSTLKIQPAELGDSAMYLCASSTGAGEAYEQYFGPGTRLTVT.

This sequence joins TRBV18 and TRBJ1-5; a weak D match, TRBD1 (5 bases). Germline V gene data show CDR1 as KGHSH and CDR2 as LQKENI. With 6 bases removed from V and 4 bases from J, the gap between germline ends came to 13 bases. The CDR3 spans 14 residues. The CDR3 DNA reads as TGTGCCAGCTCTCCGGGGGATATGAATCAGCCCCAGCATTTT. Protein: CASSPGDMNQPQHF.